This record looks at one TCR beta chain sequence and its context. The antigen remains unidentified. One end of the junction fails to match germline, which may point to a read error. Three rounds of nested PCR, following a modified ARM-PCR protocol, produced the TCRbeta library. TCRdb re-derived calls from the multiplex PCR reads in MiXCR, one entry per CDR3 protein. The sample holds 90,000 to 100,000 distinct CDR3 sequences, approximately 80% seen once. Germline lookup yields CDR1 MNHNS and CDR2 SASEGT. The length of the CDR3 is 17 residues. No cell sorting was done before RNA was extracted from the tissue. More than 3 cm separated this lung sample from the edge of the tumor. The record originates from a study of tumor and adjacent non-tumor tissue in lung cancer. Whole-study findings and limits: Tumor tissue had significantly higher TCR diversity than normal lung. Patients with more diverse tumor TCRs had worse survival. Tumor repertoires had a smaller top 100 clone share than normal lung.

This TCR came from a man in his sixties with small cell lung cancer. The specimen sequenced was distant non-tumor lung tissue. This chain links TRBV6-1 with TRBJ2-3, with D perhaps given as TRBD1 or TRBD2 (5 bases each). The CDR3 coding sequence is TGTGCCAACAGTGGCCGACCGGGACCAGCAGGTTCAGATACGCAGTATTTT. It encodes CANSGRPGPAGSDTQYF.